Shown below are 24 T cell receptor beta chains from a single sample sequenced in a study of T cells in Graves' hyperthyroidism and ophthalmopathy. Amplification targeted TCR beta CDR3 regions from RNA transcripts. The TCR CDR3 was amplified in a first-round RT-PCR using the HTBI primer set. TCRdb fed the multiplex PCR reads into MiXCR, producing one record per CDR3 protein. The data show hundreds of thousands of distinct CDR3 sequences, with approximately 15% seen just once and around 9.6% held by the top ten. The sample taken for sequencing was blood. These receptors all stem from a woman younger than 30 with Graves' hyperthyroidism.

In this sample, this clonotype turned up a few times. The chain employs TRBV19 and TRBJ1-2; 8 bases match TRBD1. Trimming took 2 bases from V and 2 from J; bases not matched to a gene: 4. This CDR3 spans 15 amino acids. Looked up from germline, CDR1 is LNHDA and CDR2 is SQIVND (reference sequence). The CDR3 bases are TGTGCCAGTAGTATACGGGACAGGTCCAACTATGGCTACACCTTC. Its protein product is CASSIRDRSNYGYTF. The variable domain in full, with the rest retrieved from reference TRBV19 and TRBJ1-2, is DGGITQSPKYLFRKEGQNVTLSCEQNLNHDAMYWYRQDPGQGLRLIYYSQIVNDFQKGDIAEGYSVSREKKESFPLTVTSAQKNPTAFYLCASSIRDRSNYGYTFGSGTRLTVV.

This CDR3 reads CASTPSGHQETQYF. The CDR3 DNA follows: TGTGCCAGCACCCCTTCGGGACACCAAGAGACCCAGTACTTC. The chain carries TRBV19 and TRBJ2-5; D might be TRBD1 or TRBD2, each matching 5 bases. CDR3 length equals 14 residues. CDR1 and CDR2 from the germline V gene are LNHDA and SQIVND (reference sequence). The V end was cut by 9 bases, the J end by 0 bases, with 14 bases between.

The chain employs TRBV5-4 and TRBJ1-5; 7 bases fit TRBD1. The CDR3 runs 15 residues. Germline loops: CDR1 SGHNT, CDR2 YYREEE (reference sequence). With V trimmed by 4 bases and J by 2 bases, 6 bases remained unmatched. The CDR3 nucleotides read TGTGCCAGCAGCGAAGGGGGCCCGGGCAATCAGCCCCAGCATTTT. Its translation is CASSEGGPGNQPQHF.

This rearrangement joins TRBV12-3 or TRBV12-4 to TRBJ2-5; 8 bases match TRBD2. After removal of 6 bases from V and 5 bases from J, the junction contained 11 bases not matched to a gene. This CDR3 region has 15 residues. The CDR3 coding sequence is TGTGCCAGCAGACGGACTAGCCAAGGGTGGGAGACCCAGTACTTC. This codes for CASRRTSQGWETQYF.

This clonotype was picked up many times. The chain employs TRBV15 and TRBJ2-7; 9 nucleotides line up with TRBD2. The V segment lost 5 bases and the J segment 9 bases; nucleotides outside the gene matches: 8. The CDR3 runs to 13 residues. Germline V gives CDR1 LNHNV, CDR2 YYDKDF (reference sequence). The CDR3 region is CATSPVAGAGQYF. In DNA form, the CDR3 reads TGTGCCACCAGCCCTGTAGCGGGAGCCGGGCAGTACTTC.

This clonotype was counted at least ten times. The chain combines TRBV30 with TRBJ1-1; TRBD1 might be the D (5 bases). V shed 4 bases and J shed 1 base, with 13 bases lying between them. This CDR3 is built from 14 residues. In germline, CDR1 is GTSNPN, CDR2 SVGIG (reference sequence). CDR3 sequence (DNA): TGTGCCTGGACGCCGGCGGGACCGAACACTGAAGCTTTCTTT. This translates into CAWTPAGPNTEAFF.

This clonotype showed up just a few times. V and J are TRBV9 and TRBJ1-6; D not certain. In germline, CDR1 is SGDLS, CDR2 YYNGEE. The germline V and J ends were trimmed by 3 bases and 2 bases, with 15 bases remaining between them. The CDR3 covers 17 residues. CDR3 in DNA: TGTGCCAGCAGCGGAAGCCCCACGGAGACCTATAATTCACCCCTCCACTTT. Its translation is CASSGSPTETYNSPLHF.

There are many counts of this clonotype. J is TRBJ2-5 and V is TRBV7-8; D not resolved. The CDR3 spans 16 residues. Deletions cut 0 bases from V and 2 bases from J, with 13 bases between. Germline V gene sequence: CDR1 SGHVS, CDR2 FQNEAQ. The CDR3 sequence is CASSLARVEPQETQYF. DNA of the CDR3: TGTGCCAGCAGCTTAGCACGGGTTGAGCCTCAAGAGACCCAGTACTTC.

Ten or more counts support this clonotype. The V call is TRBV7-9, the J call TRBJ2-5; D gene ambiguous. Trimming cost V 8 bases and J 1 base, with 11 bases left between them. The length of the CDR3 is 13 residues. CDR1 SEHNR and CDR2 FQNEAQ come from the germline V gene (reference sequence). The CDR3 loop reads CASHKVVQETQYF. In DNA, the CDR3 is TGTGCCAGCCACAAGGTGGTCCAAGAGACCCAGTACTTC.

The rearrangement links TRBV11-3 to TRBJ2-7; 8 bases line up with TRBD1. This CDR3 comprises 14 residues. The junction had 9 bases not matched to a gene; V was cut back by 5 bases and J by 6 bases. Germline V gene data show CDR1 as SGHNT and CDR2 as YENEEA. CDR3 residues: CASSRGQGGSEQYF. The CDR3 DNA follows: TGTGCCAGCAGCCGCGGACAGGGAGGTAGCGAGCAGTACTTC.

This clonotype was recorded at least ten times. V and J are TRBV6-1 and TRBJ1-4, with D hard to call. Per germline, CDR1 MNHNS and CDR2 SASEGT. V was pared by 1 base and J by 11 bases, with 11 bases between. The CDR3 is made up of 13 amino acids. The CDR3 region is CASSEVAGWKLFF. CDR3 DNA sequence: TGTGCCAGCAGTGAAGTGGCGGGTTGGAAACTGTTTTTT.

The V and J genes are TRBV19 and TRBJ2-2, with TRBD2 matching 9 bases. Trimming at V came to 5 bases and at J to 5 bases, leaving 18 bases not matched to a gene. The CDR3 consists of 19 residues. The germline gives CDR1 LNHDA, CDR2 SQIVND (reference sequence). This chain's CDR3 is CASSSTGFGTSRNTGELFF. DNA of the CDR3: TGTGCCAGTAGTTCGACTGGTTTTGGGACTAGCAGGAATACCGGGGAGCTGTTTTTT.

The rearrangement uses TRBV30 and TRBJ2-7, with 8 bases fitting TRBD1. The junction had 3 bases not matched to a gene; V was cut back by 1 base and J by 4 bases. Germline V gene sequence: CDR1 GTSNPN, CDR2 SVGIG (reference sequence). The CDR3 has 13 residues. The CDR3 protein is CAWSEDRGYEQYF. The CDR3 DNA is TGTGCCTGGAGTGAAGACAGGGGATACGAGCAGTACTTC.

This clonotype was counted a few times. The rearrangement joins TRBV28 to TRBJ2-1, with D tentatively TRBD1 (5 bases). V was cut by 1 base and J by 15 bases, with 13 bases left in between. From germline, CDR1 is MDHEN and CDR2 SYDVKM. This CDR3 spans 12 amino acids. The CDR3 region is CASSLSASQGFF. CDR3 nucleotides: TGTGCCAGCAGTTTATCGGCCAGCCAGGGGTTCTTC.

This clonotype has more than one count but fewer than ten. This chain links TRBV30 with TRBJ2-1; 8 bases align to TRBD1. Germline trimming cut 0 bases from V and 7 bases from J; bases unmatched to any gene: 11. This CDR3 has 16 amino acids. From germline, CDR1 is GTSNPN and CDR2 SVGIG (reference sequence). The CDR3 region is CAWSVLGQGRINEQFF. CDR3 nucleotides: TGTGCCTGGAGTGTACTCGGACAGGGTAGAATAAATGAGCAGTTCTTC. Using reference TRBV30 and TRBJ2-1 for the parts outside the CDR3, the full variable domain is SQTIHQWPATLVQPVGSPLSLECTVEGTSNPNLYWYRQAAGRGLQLLFYSVGIGQISSEVPQNLSASRPQDRQFILSSKKLLLSDSGFYLCAWSVLGQGRINEQFFGPGTRLTVL.

This clonotype was seen at least ten times. The rearrangement joins TRBV7-9 to TRBJ2-7; no firm D call. Trimming left V 2 bases short and J 3 bases short, with 14 bases between. Germline V gene data show CDR1 as SEHNR and CDR2 as FQNEAQ (reference sequence). This CDR3 spans 15 amino acids. CDR3 in amino acids: CASSLRQIGVYEQYF. CDR3 DNA sequence: TGTGCCAGCAGCTTAAGGCAGATCGGAGTCTACGAGCAGTACTTC.

This clonotype has ten or more counts. V and J are TRBV27 and TRBJ2-1; D is tentatively TRBD1 or TRBD2 (5 bases each). V lost 1 base and J 9 bases, leaving 13 bases between the germline ends. CDR3 length equals 14 residues. Germline CDR1 reads MNHEY; CDR2 reads SMNVEV (reference sequence). DNA of the CDR3: TGTGCCAGCAGTTTATTCGGGGCCCTGGGTGAGCAGTTCTTC. Protein: CASSLFGALGEQFF.

This rearrangement joins TRBV10-3 to TRBJ2-2; the match to TRBD2 covers 12 bases. Germline values: CDR1 ENHRY, CDR2 SYGVKD. The V segment lost 4 bases and the J segment 5 bases; nucleotides outside the gene matches: 8. CDR3 size: 17 residues. CDR3 in amino acids: CAISAQRLAGVTGELFF. CDR3 bases: TGTGCCATCAGTGCCCAACGACTAGCGGGAGTTACCGGGGAGCTGTTTTTT.

This clonotype was seen a few times. The CDR3 protein is CASSDQVAANEKLFF. The CDR3 DNA follows: TGTGCCAGTAGTGACCAGGTTGCAGCTAATGAAAAACTGTTTTTT. This chain connects TRBV19 to TRBJ1-4; D is unclear. Germline values: CDR1 LNHDA, CDR2 SQIVND (reference sequence). V was cut by 5 bases and J by 3 bases, with 13 bases left in between. The length of the CDR3 is 15 residues.

The sample holds a few counts of this clonotype. The chain carries TRBV11-2 and TRBJ2-7; D gene ambiguous. The ends were cut back, 0 bases at V and 6 bases at J, with 6 bases in the middle. This CDR3 has 12 amino acids. From germline, CDR1 is SGHAT and CDR2 FQNNGV. This CDR3 reads CASSLDHSEQYF. The CDR3 DNA is TGTGCCAGCAGCTTAGATCACAGCGAGCAGTACTTC. Drawing the rest from reference TRBV11-2 and TRBJ2-7, the complete variable domain is EAGVAQSPRYKIIEKRQSVAFWCNPISGHATLYWYQQILGQGPKLLIQFQNNGVVDDSQLPKDRFSAERLKGVDSTLKIQPAKLEDSAVYLCASSLDHSEQYFGPGTRLTVT.

This clonotype was picked up a small number of times. The chain joins TRBV12-3 or TRBV12-4 to TRBJ2-7; tentative D call: TRBD1 (5 bases). The CDR3 contains 14 residues. V was clipped by 7 bases and J by 0 bases, with 13 bases between them. In nucleotides, the CDR3 is TGTGCCAGCAATTTCCAGGGTTTCTCCTACGAGCAGTACTTC. Translated, it gives CASNFQGFSYEQYF.

This clonotype was seen at least ten times. The gene calls are TRBV28 and TRBJ2-7; 10 bases are shared with TRBD1. CDR3 size: 18 residues. V lost 4 bases, J lost 3 bases, and 15 bases stayed unmatched. CDR1 MDHEN and CDR2 SYDVKM come from the germline V gene. The CDR3, as DNA: TGTGCCAGCAGTTATTTAAGGGGACAGGGGTCGGTAGTCTACGAGCAGTACTTC. Translating it yields CASSYLRGQGSVVYEQYF.

Regarding this clonotype: Mismatch with germline at one junction end may stem from a read error. The V gene is TRBV10-3, the J gene TRBJ2-7; a possible D gene is TRBD2 (7 bases). Germline lookup yields CDR1 ENHRY and CDR2 SYGVKD. This CDR3 contains 16 residues. The CDR3 DNA reads as TGTGCCACCAGTGAGGGGGAGGCGGGAGCCAGGTACGAGCAGTACTTC. Translation gives CATSEGEAGARYEQYF.

This clonotype was found many times. This chain joins TRBV11-1 and TRBJ2-1; the D gene could be TRBD1 or TRBD2 (5 bases each). Per germline, CDR1 SGHAT and CDR2 FQDESV (reference sequence). The CDR3 is 18 residues long. V lost 1 base and J 0 bases, leaving 16 bases between the germline ends. CDR3 bases: TGTGCCAGCAGCTTAGTAGCCGGACACGGGGACTCCTACAATGAGCAGTTCTTC. Its translation: CASSLVAGHGDSYNEQFF.